One sample yielded the 22 T cell receptor beta chains listed below, sequenced in a study of shared clonotypes between healthy human individuals. TCRdb's copy holds only in-frame clones and misses some; the assay was immunoSEQ multiplex PCR. The table has 2 million or so clones, over 85% seen once. The specimen sequenced was naive CD4+ T cells sorted from blood. The sample's subset: CD45RA+ positively selected. These receptors came from a man younger than 35 in good health.

The chain couples TRBV11-2 to TRBJ1-4; D remains ambiguous. This CDR3 region has 13 residues. Germline V gene lookup returns CDR1 SGHAT and CDR2 FQNNGV. V was shortened by 1 base and J by 4 bases, with 4 bases between the two germline ends. The CDR3 DNA reads TGTGCCAGCAGCTTAGGGCATAATGAAAAACTGTTTTTT. It encodes CASSLGHNEKLFF.

This chain links TRBV19 with TRBJ1-6, with D possibly TRBD1 on 6 matching bases. This CDR3 has 13 amino acids. Germline lookup yields CDR1 LNHDA and CDR2 SQIVND (reference sequence). Trimming removed 6 bases at V and 8 bases at J, with 11 bases between. CDR3 bases: TGTGCCAGTAGCGACAGGATGTATTCACCCCTCCACTTT. Encoded protein: CASSDRMYSPLHF.

V usage is TRBV6-1 and J usage is TRBJ1-5; tentative D call: TRBD1 (5 bases). The length of the CDR3 is 17 residues. Germline V gives CDR1 MNHNS, CDR2 SASEGT. Trimming stripped 4 bases from V and 0 bases from J, with 16 bases between. The CDR3 coding sequence is TGTGCCAGCAGTGTGTTTCGGGACTCCTATAGCAATCAGCCCCAGCATTTT. Its protein is CASSVFRDSYSNQPQHF.

This chain links TRBV19 with TRBJ2-5; 9 bases agree with TRBD1. J was trimmed by 1 base and V by 4 bases; bases with no gene match: 7. The CDR3 covers 16 residues. Germline values: CDR1 LNHDA, CDR2 SQIVND (reference sequence). In DNA form, the CDR3 reads TGTGCCAGTAGTAACACAGGGGGCGCAACCCAAGAGACCCAGTACTTC. Translated: CASSNTGGATQETQYF.

This chain uses TRBV2 with TRBJ1-5, with TRBD1 matching 9 bases. In germline, CDR1 is SNHLY, CDR2 FYNNEI. The CDR3 runs to 15 residues. With V trimmed by 6 bases and J by 6 bases, 9 bases remained unmatched. CDR3 region: CASSADRGRGQPQHF. CDR3 nucleotides: TGTGCCAGCAGCGCGGACAGGGGAAGGGGTCAGCCCCAGCATTTT. Drawing the rest from reference TRBV2 and TRBJ1-5, the complete variable domain is EPEVTQTPSHQVTQMGQEVILRCVPISNHLYFYWYRQILGQKVEFLVSFYNNEISEKSEIFDDQFSVERPDGSNFTLKIRSTKLEDSAMYFCASSADRGRGQPQHFGDGTRLSIL.

The chain links TRBV30 to TRBJ1-2, with D possibly TRBD1 on 6 matching bases. CDR3 length equals 13 residues. Deletions cut 2 bases from V and 8 bases from J, with 15 bases between. Germline V gene lookup returns CDR1 GTSNPN and CDR2 SVGIG (reference sequence). The DNA of the CDR3 is TGTGCCTGGAGTAGGCAGGGGCGGACCGGCTACACCTTC. This translates into CAWSRQGRTGYTF.

The CDR3 region is CASSRDRATDTQYF. The CDR3 DNA reads as TGTGCCAGCAGCCGGGACAGGGCCACAGATACGCAGTATTTT. The rearrangement joins TRBV7-9 to TRBJ2-3; 9 bases align to TRBD1. The V and J ends lost 5 bases and 2 bases, in that order; junction bases with no gene match: 2. The CDR3 spans 14 residues. Germline CDR1 reads SEHNR; CDR2 reads FQNEAQ (reference sequence).

This chain uses TRBV6-5 with TRBJ2-1; TRBD1 is a possible D gene (7 bases). CDR3 length: 13 amino acids. The germline V and J ends were trimmed by 6 bases and 8 bases, with 14 bases remaining between them. CDR1 MNHEY and CDR2 SVGAGI come from the germline V gene. The CDR3 region has the DNA TGTGCCAGCAGCAGGGGGTCGGGAGATGAGCAGTTCTTC. Its translation is CASSRGSGDEQFF.

The chain couples TRBV19 to TRBJ2-7, with 7 nucleotides matching TRBD1. With V trimmed by 5 bases and J by 0 bases, 4 bases remained unmatched. Germline V gene data show CDR1 as LNHDA and CDR2 as SQIVND (reference sequence). The CDR3 covers 14 residues. In nucleotides, the CDR3 is TGTGCCAGTAGTTGGGACAGTAGCTCCTACGAGCAGTACTTC. The encoded protein is CASSWDSSSYEQYF.

The chain combines TRBV19 with TRBJ1-2, with a weak D call TRBD1 (6 bases). Trimming removed 3 bases from V and 2 bases from J, with 10 bases in between. The CDR3 covers 14 residues. From germline, CDR1 is LNHDA and CDR2 SQIVND (reference sequence). For the CDR3, the DNA is TGTGCCAGTAGTATTGGAGGACAGAACTATGGCTACACCTTC. This gives the protein CASSIGGQNYGYTF.

The genes are TRBV30 and TRBJ1-4; TRBD1 matches 8 bases. The CDR3 consists of 16 residues. Germline V gene data show CDR1 as GTSNPN and CDR2 as SVGIG (reference sequence). V trimming: 1 base; J trimming: 7 bases; junction bases outside the gene matches: 11. The chain's CDR3 is CAWSGIFRGQSEKLFF. DNA for the CDR3: TGTGCCTGGAGTGGGATCTTCAGGGGGCAGAGTGAAAAACTGTTTTTT.

The J gene is TRBJ2-3, the V gene TRBV18, with D tentatively TRBD1 or TRBD2 (5 bases each). The CDR3 is 14 amino acids. V lost 0 bases, J lost 5 bases, and 9 bases lay in between. The germline CDR1 and CDR2 sequences are KGHSH and LQKENI. The CDR3 region has the DNA TGTGCCAGCTCACCACCGGGGGTAGGAGATACGCAGTATTTT. Protein product: CASSPPGVGDTQYF.

The rearrangement links TRBV6-5 to TRBJ1-4; a possible D gene is TRBD1 (5 bases). The CDR3 loop spans 14 amino acids. V lost 6 bases and J lost 11, with 19 bases in between. CDR1 is MNHEY and CDR2 is SVGAGI in the germline V gene. The CDR3: CASSPSVDTRKLFF. Here the CDR3 DNA reads TGTGCCAGCAGCCCGAGCGTGGACACGCGCAAACTGTTTTTT.

V is TRBV28 and J is TRBJ2-5; a possible D gene is TRBD2 (7 bases). Germline CDR1 is MDHEN and CDR2 is SYDVKM. The CDR3 contains 15 residues. Trimming stripped 6 bases from V and 2 bases from J, with 16 bases between. In DNA, the CDR3 is TGTGCCAGCAGGTCTGGGGGGGGCGGACAAGAGACCCAGTACTTC. Its protein is CASRSGGGGQETQYF.

This clone was observed a few times. The same CDR3 can be traced to other DNA sequences in this sample. The genes are TRBV5-1 and TRBJ2-7; D perhaps matches TRBD1 (5 bases). The CDR3 loop spans 14 amino acids. Germline CDR1 reads SGHRS; CDR2 reads YFSETQ. Trimming cost V 0 bases and J 2 bases, with 9 bases left between them. The CDR3 sequence is CASSLGQSTYEQYF. DNA for the CDR3: TGCGCCAGCAGCTTGGGACAGTCGACCTACGAGCAGTACTTC.

The chain combines TRBV5-6 with TRBJ1-5; 7 nucleotides agree with TRBD1. V gave up 4 bases and J gave up 6 bases; unmatched junction bases: 7. Germline CDR1 and CDR2: SGHDT and YYEEEE. The CDR3 is 14 residues long. The CDR3 region has the DNA TGTGCCAGCAGCGTACAGGGGAACGGTCAGCCCCAGCATTTT. Translating gives CASSVQGNGQPQHF.

The chain combines TRBV4-1 with TRBJ1-3; 8 bases align to TRBD1. The CDR3 covers 17 residues. V was clipped by 0 bases and J by 3 bases; unmatched bases: 7. In germline, CDR1 is MGHRA, CDR2 YSYEKL. The CDR3 region has the DNA TGCGCCAGCAGCCAAGATTGGCAGGGGGCTTATGGAAACACCATATATTTT. Its protein is CASSQDWQGAYGNTIYF.

The chain couples TRBV5-4 to TRBJ2-7; TRBD1 might be the D (6 bases). Germline lookup yields CDR1 SGHNT and CDR2 YYREEE (reference sequence). The V gene lost 4 bases and the J gene lost 0 bases, with 11 bases spanning the gap. There are 14 residues in the CDR3. The CDR3 protein is CASSATGFSYEQYF. The DNA of the CDR3 is TGTGCCAGCAGCGCAACAGGGTTCTCCTACGAGCAGTACTTC.

This clone was counted once. The genes are TRBV5-1 and TRBJ2-5; D perhaps matches TRBD1 (6 bases). V was cut by 4 bases and J by 2 bases, with 18 bases left in between. CDR3 size: 16 residues. Germline V gene data show CDR1 as SGHRS and CDR2 as YFSETQ. The CDR3 coding sequence is TGCGCCAGCAGCCCGGATGCCAGGGGCCGGCAAGAGACCCAGTACTTC. Protein sequence: CASSPDARGRQETQYF.

This clone was observed a single time. At one boundary the junction diverges from the germline segment, which might be a read error. The chain combines TRBV7-7 with TRBJ1-3, with 9 bases identical to TRBD1. The CDR3 covers 17 residues. CDR1 and CDR2 (germline): SSHAT, FNYEAQ (reference sequence). For the CDR3, the DNA is TGTGCTAGCAGCCCCGGGACAGGGCTCTTTGGTGGAAACACCATATATTTT. Its translation is CASSPGTGLFGGNTIYF.

V usage is TRBV7-2 and J usage is TRBJ1-5; no clear D. CDR1 and CDR2 from the germline V gene are SGHTA and FQGNSA. The CDR3 is 13 residues long. Trimming removed 3 bases from V and 6 bases from J, with 9 bases in between. The CDR3 region is CASSFGPTQPQHF. CDR3 DNA: TGTGCCAGCAGCTTTGGACCCACTCAGCCCCAGCATTTT.

With respect to this clone: A junction boundary mismatches the germline segment, possibly from a read error. V usage is TRBV10-3 and J usage is TRBJ2-2; D not certain. Per the germline V gene, CDR1 is ENHRY and CDR2 is SYGVKD. CDR3 length: 14 amino acids. In DNA, the CDR3 is TGTGCCATCAGTGAGCAGCGAACGTCCGGGCAGCTGTTTTTT. Amino acids: CAISEQRTSGQLFF.